A selection of T cell receptor beta chains follows, all from one sample in a study of cytotoxic CD8 clonotypes in ibrutinib-treated CLL. Repertoires were generated with immunoSEQ multiplex PCR, while TCRdb's copy carries only in-frame clones and drops some. The table includes approximately 50,000 clones, less than 75% detected once. This specimen was PBMCs, taken after 12 months of ibrutinib treatment. These receptors all stem from a human donor with chronic lymphocytic leukemia. Each CDR3 is given with its conserved first and last residue. The D gene is left open where the match is weak. Not every row has a clone size; where given, it reads once, few, many or a size class.

clone_size: few
j_call: TRBJ2-1
v_call: TRBV18
d_call: TRBD1
cdr3_aa: CASVTGGSNEQFF
cdr3_nt: TGTGCCAGTGTGACAGGGGGCTCGAATGAGCAGTTCTTC

clone_size: NA
j_call: TRBJ2-2
v_call: TRBV4-1
d_call: NA
cdr3_aa: CASSHLLVQGELFF
cdr3_nt: TGCGCCAGCAGCCACCTACTAGTACAGGGGGAGCTGTTTTTT

clone_size: NA
j_call: TRBJ1-1
v_call: TRBV5-4
d_call: TRBD1
cdr3_aa: CASSIRGPNTEAFF
cdr3_nt: TGTGCCAGCAGCATTAGGGGGCCGAACACTGAAGCTTTCTTT

clone_size: NA
j_call: TRBJ2-1
v_call: TRBV18
d_call: NA
cdr3_aa: CASSQEQGEQFF
cdr3_nt: TGTGCCAGCTCCCAGGAACAGGGTGAGCAGTTCTTC

clone_size: NA
j_call: TRBJ2-7
v_call: TRBV5-1
d_call: NA
cdr3_aa: CASSSDGSSYEQYF
cdr3_nt: TGCGCCAGCAGCTCTGACGGGAGCTCCTACGAGCAGTACTTC

clone_size: few
j_call: TRBJ1-2
v_call: TRBV5-6
d_call: NA
cdr3_aa: CASSGFYGYTF
cdr3_nt: TGTGCCAGCAGCGGGTTCTACGGCTACACCTTC

clone_size: NA
j_call: TRBJ2-2
v_call: TRBV11-1
d_call: NA
cdr3_aa: CASTPRVGPNTGELFF
cdr3_nt: TGTGCCAGCACCCCCCGCGTGGGACCGAACACCGGGGAGCTGTTTTTT

clone_size: NA
j_call: TRBJ1-4
v_call: TRBV2
d_call: NA
cdr3_aa: CASSGGTDEKLFF
cdr3_nt: TGTGCCAGCAGTGGAGGCACGGATGAAAAACTGTTTTTT

clone_size: NA
j_call: TRBJ1-1
v_call: TRBV6-5
d_call: NA
cdr3_aa: CASRRPGQGNTEAFF
cdr3_nt: TGTGCCAGCAGGAGACCGGGACAAGGGAACACTGAAGCTTTCTTT

clone_size: NA
j_call: TRBJ2-2
v_call: TRBV19
d_call: NA
cdr3_aa: CASSIGDTNTGELFF
cdr3_nt: TGTGCCAGTAGTATTGGGGACACCAACACCGGGGAGCTGTTTTTT

clone_size: NA
j_call: TRBJ2-1
v_call: TRBV10-3
d_call: TRBD2
cdr3_aa: CAISESRREGYNEQFF
cdr3_nt: TGTGCCATCAGTGAGTCTAGGCGGGAGGGGTACAATGAGCAGTTCTTC

clone_size: once
j_call: TRBJ2-5
v_call: TRBV30
d_call: TRBD1
cdr3_aa: CAWRGQGGTQYF
cdr3_nt: TGTGCCTGGAGAGGACAGGGAGGAACCCAGTACTTC